A single sample is the source of the 32 T cell receptor beta chains below, sequenced in a study of T cell responses to AZD1222 COVID-19 vaccine. The table came from immunoSEQ multiplex PCR; TCRdb's copy has only in-frame clones and leaves some out. The data contain approximately 130,000 clones, approximately 93% of them singletons. Specimen: peripheral blood, collected on day 0 of AZD1222 vaccination. The source is an adult in good health.

The chain recombines TRBV11-2 with TRBJ2-2, with D tentatively TRBD1 or TRBD2 (6 bases each). Germline CDR1 is SGHAT and CDR2 is FQNNGV. The CDR3 has 16 amino acids. V dropped 3 bases and J dropped 5 bases, with 16 bases sitting between them. CDR3: CASSFVRGRRTGELFF. The CDR3 DNA reads TGTGCCAGCAGCTTTGTCCGGGGGCGGCGAACCGGGGAGCTGTTTTTT.

The genes are TRBV10-2 and TRBJ1-2, with a tentative D call TRBD1 (5 bases). V was clipped by 10 bases and J by 2 bases, with 17 bases between them. The CDR3 spans 14 residues. Germline assignment: CDR1 WSHSY and CDR2 SAAADI. The CDR3 spells CAIWGGWINYGYTF. The CDR3 DNA is TGCGCCATCTGGGGGGGGTGGATCAACTATGGCTACACCTTC.

The V gene is TRBV30, the J gene TRBJ1-2; no clear D gene. From germline, CDR1 is GTSNPN and CDR2 SVGIG (reference sequence). The CDR3 is made up of 11 amino acids. The germline V and J ends were trimmed by 5 bases and 8 bases, with 12 bases remaining between them. The CDR3 sequence: CAWSGGEGYTF. The CDR3 DNA sequence: TGTGCCTGGTCCGGTGGTGAAGGCTACACCTTC.

This sequence joins TRBV5-8 and TRBJ1-1, with a possible D match to TRBD1 (5 bases). Trimming cost V 0 bases and J 9 bases, with 15 bases left between them. The length of the CDR3 is 14 residues. Germline CDR1 SGHTS, CDR2 YDEGEE. CDR3 loop: CASSLVGTVSKAFF. The CDR3 bases are TGTGCCAGCAGCTTGGTAGGGACGGTATCGAAAGCTTTCTTT.

The chain has TRBV4-1 and TRBJ2-5; 8 bases match TRBD1. Looked up from germline, CDR1 is MGHRA and CDR2 is YSYEKL. Losses at the gene ends were 5 bases for V and 2 bases for J; bases not matched to a gene: 7. This CDR3 spans 15 amino acids. The CDR3 bases are TGCGCCAGCAGCTTCCGGACAGGGACACAAGAGACCCAGTACTTC. This encodes CASSFRTGTQETQYF.

The CDR3 nucleotides read TGTGCCGCCAGGGGGGACAGCTCTGGAAACACCATATATTTT. It is translated as CAARGDSSGNTIYF. This rearrangement joins TRBV30 to TRBJ1-3; 7 bases line up with TRBD1. The CDR3 is made up of 14 amino acids. Germline V CDR1 and CDR2: GTSNPN, SVGIG (reference sequence). Trimming cost V 8 bases and J 0 bases; bases outside gene matches: 7.

This chain joins TRBV4-3 and TRBJ2-1; D is unclear. This CDR3 contains 19 residues. V was clipped by 0 bases and J by 8 bases, with 26 bases between them. CDR1 and CDR2 (germline): LGHNA, YSLEER. CDR3 bases: TGCGCCAGCAGCCAAGAAGGCTTTTCGTATAACTCTCCTAACGATGAGCAGTTCTTC. Amino acids: CASSQEGFSYNSPNDEQFF.

The chain combines TRBV19 with TRBJ2-1; D gene unclear. Trimming shortened V by 3 bases and J by 0 bases, and 15 bases separated the two germline ends. The CDR3 contains 17 residues. CDR1 LNHDA and CDR2 SQIVND come from the germline V gene (reference sequence). This CDR3 reads CASSMPSSFNSYNEQFF. The CDR3 DNA reads TGTGCCAGTAGTATGCCCAGTAGTTTCAACTCCTACAATGAGCAGTTCTTC.

The rearrangement uses TRBV5-1 and TRBJ1-1; D unclear. This CDR3 contains 13 residues. Germline V lookup: CDR1 SGHRS, CDR2 YFSETQ. The V end lost 0 bases, the J end lost 5 bases, and 8 bases lay between the germline ends. The CDR3 loop is CASSLEGQTEAFF. The CDR3 region has the DNA TGCGCCAGCAGCTTGGAAGGGCAGACTGAAGCTTTCTTT.

The V call is TRBV2, the J call TRBJ2-3; no clear D. The CDR3 is made up of 13 amino acids. CDR1 is SNHLY, CDR2 FYNNEI, per germline. V was shortened by 11 bases and J by 4 bases, with 16 bases between the two germline ends. The CDR3 reads CAPFSAYADTQYF. For the CDR3, the DNA is TGTGCCCCCTTCTCGGCCTACGCAGATACGCAGTATTTT.

V gene TRBV25-1 combines with J gene TRBJ1-1; tentatively, D is TRBD1 (5 bases). Trimming cost V 5 bases and J 10 bases, with 17 bases left between them. This CDR3 has 13 residues. The V gene's germline CDR1 is MGHDK and CDR2 SYGVNS. CDR3 in amino acids: CASSPWGAEVAFF. The DNA for the CDR3 is TGTGCCAGCAGTCCCTGGGGCGCTGAGGTAGCTTTCTTT.

V and J are TRBV9 and TRBJ1-2; 8 bases line up with TRBD1. Germline V lookup: CDR1 SGDLS, CDR2 YYNGEE. This CDR3 comprises 17 residues. V lost 0 bases and J lost 7; bases outside the gene matches: 14. The CDR3 DNA sequence: TGTGCCAGCAGCGTAGGGTTCGGGACAGGATGGAAGGGTGGCTACACCTTC. Translating gives CASSVGFGTGWKGGYTF.

This chain connects TRBV3-1 (or the pseudogene TRBV3-2) to TRBJ2-4, with D uncertain. CDR3 length: 13 amino acids. V lost 3 bases to trimming and J lost 7 bases, with 10 bases between them. CDR1 and CDR2 (germline): LGHDT, YNNKEL (reference sequence). The CDR3 DNA follows: TGTGCCAGCAGCCATCCGTTTGGGAACATTCAGTACTTC. This encodes CASSHPFGNIQYF.

The chain is built from TRBV7-9 and TRBJ2-1; D gene unclear. The V end was cut by 5 bases, the J end by 4 bases, with 15 bases between. The CDR3 consists of 15 residues. In germline, CDR1 is SEHNR, CDR2 FQNEAQ (reference sequence). The CDR3 DNA reads as TGTGCCAGCAGCCCCGTTAGAAACCTTTACAATGAGCAGTTCTTC. It is translated as CASSPVRNLYNEQFF. Combining the CDR3 with reference TRBV7-9 and TRBJ2-1 gives the whole variable domain DTGVSQNPRHKITKRGQNVTFRCDPISEHNRLYWYRQTLGQGPEFLTYFQNEAQLEKSRLLSDRFSAERPKGSFSTLEIQRTEQGDSAMYLCASSPVRNLYNEQFFGPGTRLTVL.

CDR3 coding DNA: TGTGCCAGTAGTCGACAGGGGCACCCCACAGATACGCAGTATTTT. As protein: CASSRQGHPTDTQYF. This rearrangement joins TRBV19 to TRBJ2-3; TRBD1 matches at 8 bases. The length of the CDR3 is 15 residues. Per germline, CDR1 LNHDA and CDR2 SQIVND (reference sequence). V shed 5 bases, J shed 2 bases, and the junction held 6 bases outside the gene matches. Full variable domain (missing parts from reference TRBV19 and TRBJ2-3): DGGITQSPKYLFRKEGQNVTLSCEQNLNHDAMYWYRQDPGQGLRLIYYSQIVNDFQKGDIAEGYSVSREKKESFPLTVTSAQKNPTAFYLCASSRQGHPTDTQYFGPGTRLTVL.

This chain joins TRBV6-6 and TRBJ1-5; the D gene is possibly TRBD1 (6 bases). V lost 7 bases to trimming and J lost 3 bases, with 10 bases between them. Germline V CDR1 and CDR2: MNHNY, SVGAGI (reference sequence). CDR3 size: 13 residues. The DNA of the CDR3 is TGTGCCAGCAAAACAGGGTTCAATCAGCCCCAGCATTTT. Its protein product is CASKTGFNQPQHF.

The chain carries TRBV6-2 or TRBV6-3 and TRBJ2-1; either TRBD1 or TRBD2 may fit D (5 bases each). CDR1 and CDR2 (germline): MNHEY, SVGEGT. CDR3 length: 16 amino acids. Deletions cut 1 base from V and 7 bases from J, with 17 bases between. CDR3 nucleotide sequence: TGTGCCAGCAGTTACTGGGGCGGGTCGGCCGGGAATGAGCAGTTCTTC. Translation gives CASSYWGGSAGNEQFF.

This clone was seen only once. V usage is TRBV2 and J usage is TRBJ2-3; 7 nucleotides match TRBD2. Germline V gene data show CDR1 as SNHLY and CDR2 as FYNNEI. The CDR3 has 14 residues. V lost 7 bases to trimming and J lost 1 base; unmatched junction nucleotides: 5. The CDR3 coding sequence is TGTGCCAGCATGGGGGGGGGTGGCACAGATACGCAGTATTTT. It codes for CASMGGGGTDTQYF. Full variable domain (outside the CDR3, taken from reference TRBV2 and TRBJ2-3): EPEVTQTPSHQVTQMGQEVILRCVPISNHLYFYWYRQILGQKVEFLVSFYNNEISEKSEIFDDQFSVERPDGSNFTLKIRSTKLEDSAMYFCASMGGGGTDTQYFGPGTRLTVL.

The J gene is TRBJ2-2, the V gene TRBV5-1, with 9 bases identical to TRBD2. V lost 4 bases, J lost 7 bases, and 8 bases stayed unmatched. The CDR3 loop spans 15 amino acids. Per the germline V gene, CDR1 is SGHRS and CDR2 is YFSETQ. The CDR3 loop is CASSPVAGANGELFF. Here the CDR3 DNA reads TGCGCCAGCAGCCCGGTAGCGGGAGCTAACGGGGAGCTGTTTTTT.

V usage is TRBV28 and J usage is TRBJ2-7; D gene ambiguous. Germline V CDR1 and CDR2: MDHEN, SYDVKM. Trimming shortened V by 8 bases and J by 2 bases, and 4 bases separated the two germline ends. CDR3 length: 10 residues. The CDR3 sequence is CASGTYEQYF. Here the CDR3 DNA reads TGTGCCAGCGGGACCTACGAGCAGTACTTC.

This clone was picked up one time. V and J are TRBV4-3 and TRBJ1-1; 7 nucleotides line up with TRBD1. Germline CDR1 reads LGHNA; CDR2 reads YSLEER. J lost 4 bases, V lost 1 base, and 9 bases had no gene match. The CDR3 loop spans 16 amino acids. DNA for the CDR3: TGCGCCAGCAGCCAAGGAAGATTGGCAGGGGGCACTGAAGCTTTCTTT. As protein: CASSQGRLAGGTEAFF.

The chain is built from TRBV19 and TRBJ1-6, with 7 bases that match TRBD1. In germline, CDR1 is LNHDA, CDR2 SQIVND (reference sequence). This CDR3 is built from 16 residues. J gave up 6 bases and V 3 bases, and 8 bases lay outside the gene matches. The CDR3 region is CASSIGGQGVNSPLHF. The CDR3 DNA follows: TGTGCCAGTAGTATCGGTGGTCAGGGGGTTAATTCACCCCTCCACTTT.

The gene calls are TRBV5-4 and TRBJ2-1; D possibly matches TRBD1 or TRBD2 (5 bases each). The CDR3 extends over 16 amino acids. V gave up 0 bases and J gave up 6 bases, with 16 bases separating them. Germline CDR1 and CDR2: SGHNT and YYREEE (reference sequence). In nucleotides, the CDR3 is TGTGCCAGCAGCTTGGATCCGAAGGGGACCAGCAATGAGCAGTTCTTC. It yields the protein CASSLDPKGTSNEQFF.

The V gene is TRBV28, the J gene TRBJ1-5; 7 bases agree with TRBD1. This CDR3 spans 14 amino acids. Germline CDR1 reads MDHEN; CDR2 reads SYDVKM. V lost 6 bases, J lost 1 base, and 3 bases stayed unmatched. The CDR3: CASRSTGSNQPQHF. CDR3 DNA sequence: TGTGCCAGCAGGTCGACAGGGAGCAATCAGCCCCAGCATTTT.

The chain joins TRBV27 to TRBJ1-1; D call uncertain. Germline V gives CDR1 MNHEY, CDR2 SMNVEV (reference sequence). The ends were cut back, 3 bases at V and 5 bases at J, with 10 bases in the middle. This CDR3 is 13 amino acids long. CDR3: CASSFLGRTEAFF. DNA of the CDR3: TGTGCCAGCAGTTTTTTGGGGAGGACTGAAGCTTTCTTT.

The chain uses TRBV5-1 and TRBJ2-5; 12 nucleotides agree with TRBD2. This CDR3 has 16 residues. With 4 bases clipped from V and 4 bases from J, the junction kept 8 bases outside the gene matches. Germline V lookup: CDR1 SGHRS, CDR2 YFSETQ. DNA of the CDR3: TGCGCCAGCAGCAAAGCTAGCGGGAGGGCGGGAGAGACCCAGTACTTC. Amino acids: CASSKASGRAGETQYF.

CDR3 nucleotides: TGTGCCAGCAGCGCCGGGACAGGGCGACAGCCCCAGCATTTT. Translated, it gives CASSAGTGRQPQHF. This rearrangement joins TRBV5-6 to TRBJ1-5, with 9 bases matching TRBD1. CDR1 is SGHDT, CDR2 YYEEEE, per germline. Losses at the gene ends were 4 bases for V and 7 bases for J; bases not matched to a gene: 6. The CDR3 is 14 residues long. The full variable domain, its missing parts supplied by reference TRBV5-6 and TRBJ1-5, is DAGVTQSPTHLIKTRGQQVTLRCSPKSGHDTVSWYQQALGQGPQFIFQYYEEEERQRGNFPDRFSGHQFPNYSSELNVNALLLGDSALYLCASSAGTGRQPQHFGDGTRLSIL.

This rearrangement joins TRBV6-5 to TRBJ1-6; no clear D. The germline V and J ends were trimmed by 8 bases and 4 bases, with 15 bases remaining between them. Germline lookup yields CDR1 MNHEY and CDR2 SVGAGI. The CDR3 is made up of 15 amino acids. DNA of the CDR3: TGTGCCAGCGGCTACCGCTCCGCTTATAATTCACCCCTCCACTTT. It encodes CASGYRSAYNSPLHF.

This chain joins TRBV28 and TRBJ1-2; no reliable D call. CDR1 is MDHEN, CDR2 SYDVKM, per germline. The CDR3 spans 21 residues. The ends were cut back, 5 bases at V and 0 bases at J, with 31 bases in the middle. DNA for the CDR3: TGTGCCAGCAGTCCGGGATCCACGAGGAAGAACCTGGCGACGACTAACTATGGCTACACCTTC. It translates to CASSPGSTRKNLATTNYGYTF.

The V gene is TRBV29-1, the J gene TRBJ1-2; no clear D. Trimming took off 4 bases at V and 5 bases at J, with 14 bases between the two ends. The germline V gene has CDR1 SQVTM and CDR2 ANQGSEA. The CDR3 has 13 residues. The CDR3 sequence is CSVVISPLYGYTF. The CDR3 bases are TGCAGCGTTGTCATCTCCCCACTTTATGGCTACACCTTC.

This clone has just one count. The CDR3 is CASSPGASTDTQYF. DNA for the CDR3: TGTGCCAGCAGCCCGGGGGCCAGCACAGATACGCAGTATTTT. The V gene is TRBV5-8, the J gene TRBJ2-3; the D call may be TRBD1 or TRBD2 (6 bases each). Trimming pared 4 bases from V and 0 bases from J, leaving 9 bases between. This CDR3 spans 14 amino acids. CDR1 and CDR2 from the germline V gene are SGHTS and YDEGEE.

The J gene is TRBJ1-5, the V gene TRBV7-3; D is unclear. Per the germline V gene, CDR1 is SGHTA and CDR2 is FQGTGA. V was cut by 6 bases and J by 0 bases, with 9 bases left in between. This CDR3 has 14 residues. The CDR3 reads CASRADVSNQPQHF. The CDR3 nucleotides are TGTGCCAGCAGAGCGGATGTTAGCAATCAGCCCCAGCATTTT.